Presented here are 10 T cell receptor beta chains from one specimen sequenced in a study of beta chain features in type 1 diabetes. General study results and limits: Type 1 diabetes patients showed a moderate but significant shortening of TCRB CDR3s in all four CD4+ subsets.

No antigen has been identified for these receptors. Sequenced material consisted of expressed TCRB transcripts (all of the isolated RNA was reverse transcribed). Using immunoSEQ multiplex PCR, the repertoire was profiled, and TCRdb retains in-frame clones only, with some absent. The data hold 100,000 to 150,000 clones, with roughly a sixth observed a single time. Sequencing was done on a sample of central memory CD4+ T cells from blood. These receptors were collected from a young man with type 1 diabetes.

The V call is TRBV2, the J call TRBJ2-7; D is uncertain. The CDR3 is 11 residues long. Trimming took off 7 bases at V and 4 bases at J, with 8 bases between the two ends. From germline, CDR1 is SNHLY and CDR2 FYNNEI. CDR3 in DNA: TGTGCCAGCACCCTCCAATACGAGCAGTACTTC. This translates into CASTLQYEQYF.

This clone was seen more than once but under ten times. The V call is TRBV4-2, the J call TRBJ2-5; 8 nucleotides align to TRBD1. The J call may be incorrect, as the DNA end agrees better with TRBJ2-7. The CDR3 covers 16 residues. From germline, CDR1 is LGHNA and CDR2 YNFKEQ. CDR3 in DNA: TGTGCCAGCAGCCAAGAGAGGACAGGGACACTCTACGAGCAGTACTTC. Residues: CASSQERTGTLYEQYF.

This clone was counted a few times. The CDR3 DNA reads as TGTGCCAGCAGCCAATCGAAGGGTACTAACTATGGCTACACCTTC. As protein: CASSQSKGTNYGYTF. The rearrangement links TRBV14 to TRBJ1-2; D is uncertain. Trimming left V 2 bases short and J 0 bases short, with 10 bases between. The germline CDR1 and CDR2 sequences are SGHDN and FVKESK. This CDR3 region has 15 residues. The full variable domain, rest sourced from reference TRBV14 and TRBJ1-2, is EAGVTQFPSHSVIEKGQTVTLRCDPISGHDNLYWYRRVMGKEIKFLLHFVKESKQDESGMPNNRFLAERTGGTYSTLKVQPAELEDSGVYFCASSQSKGTNYGYTFGSGTRLTVV.

V and J are TRBV6-5 and TRBJ1-2, with a weak D call TRBD1 (6 bases). The CDR3 is 13 amino acids. The V and J ends lost 0 bases and 7 bases respectively, with 9 bases between them. Germline CDR1 and CDR2: MNHEY and SVGAGI. Written as DNA, the CDR3 is TGTGCCAGCAGTTACTCAGGGGGTGGTGGCTACACCTTC. Translating it yields CASSYSGGGGYTF.

This clone was detected only a few times. This rearrangement joins TRBV7-3 to TRBJ1-1; D is uncertain. There are 14 residues in the CDR3. The V end was cut by 4 bases, the J end by 1 base, with 10 bases between. Germline CDR1 and CDR2: SGHTA and FQGTGA. CDR3 protein: CASSSAGGNTEAFF. The CDR3, as DNA: TGTGCCAGCAGCTCGGCAGGAGGGAACACTGAAGCTTTCTTT.

The J gene is TRBJ1-4, the V gene TRBV27, with D possibly being TRBD1 (5 bases). V was pared by 8 bases and J by 0 bases, with 16 bases between. CDR1 and CDR2 from the germline V gene are MNHEY and SMNVEV (reference sequence). The CDR3 has 16 amino acids. The CDR3, as DNA: TGTGCCAGCCGTCTGGGTTCGGGGGCAACTAATGAAAAACTGTTTTTT. The encoded protein is CASRLGSGATNEKLFF.

Turning to this clone: A far larger clone is just one base off, so this is likely a read error. The V gene is TRBV27, the J gene TRBJ1-2, with 10 bases matching TRBD1. The CDR3 sequence is 15 residues long. Germline V CDR1 and CDR2: MNHEY, SMNVEV (reference sequence). The ends lost 8 bases at V and 2 bases at J; junction bases unmatched: 8. The CDR3 DNA sequence: TGTGCCAGCCGTGGCGACAGGGGGCGCAACTATGGCTACACCTTC. Protein product: CASRGDRGRNYGYTF.

V gene TRBV30 combines with J gene TRBJ1-4, with a tentative D call TRBD1 (6 bases). The CDR3 runs to 15 residues. Germline V lookup: CDR1 GTSNPN, CDR2 SVGIG (reference sequence). The V end lost 2 bases, the J end lost 7 bases, and 17 bases lay between the germline ends. The CDR3, as DNA: TGTGCCTGGAGTTGGGAGGGGGGCCGATCTGAAAAACTGTTTTTT. Its protein product is CAWSWEGGRSEKLFF.

This clone was observed many times. The CDR3 here is CSVERGGETQYF. Here the CDR3 DNA reads TGCAGCGTTGAGCGGGGGGGCGAGACCCAGTACTTC. The chain has TRBV29-1 and TRBJ2-5; TRBD2 aligns across 9 bases. Trimming cost V 3 bases and J 5 bases; bases outside gene matches: 1. Germline CDR1 is SQVTM and CDR2 is ANQGSEA. This CDR3 is 12 amino acids long. The full variable domain, rest sourced from reference TRBV29-1 and TRBJ2-5, is SAVISQKPSRDICQRGTSLTIQCQVDSQVTMMFWYRQQPGQSLTLIATANQGSEATYESGFVIDKFPISRPNLTFSTLTVSNMSPEDSSIYLCSVERGGETQYFGPGTRLLVL.

The V call is TRBV14, the J call TRBJ1-4; D not resolved. The germline CDR1 and CDR2 sequences are SGHDN and FVKESK. V lost 0 bases and J lost 6, with 8 bases in between. CDR3 size: 14 residues. The CDR3 DNA follows: TGTGCCAGCAGCCAAGAGACATACGATGAAAAACTGTTTTTT. Protein product: CASSQETYDEKLFF.